The source of this T cell receptor (beta chain) is a study of CD8+CD57+ T cells in acquired aplastic anemia. On the study more broadly: Recorded DNA amounts for sorted CD4+ and CD8+ cells had an average of approximately 3 ug.

On this clonotype: Its antigen is currently unknown.

The CDR3 covers 12 residues. The V gene's germline CDR1 is MNHNS and CDR2 SASEGT. Genomic DNA was employed as the template in profiling TCR beta VDJ and CDR3. TCRdb re-called the reads with MiXCR, one entry per CDR3 protein. Here the sample spans some 92,000 distinct CDR3 sequences, about 63% being singletons. Regarding the study as a whole: CD8+ Simpson's diversity did not differ significantly between patients and controls. Comparison of patients with controls identified around 31 shared CD8+ CDR3 sequences.

Those patients picked for sequencing had displayed CD8+CD57+ cell expansion on flow cytometry. Acquired aplastic anemia of severe grade affected all patients. The sequencing sample was made of sorted CD4+, CD8+, or CD8+CD57+ T cells (not recorded which) from PBMCs. V is TRBV6-1 and J is TRBJ2-2; D could derive from TRBD1 or TRBD2 (5 bases each). The receptor comes from a human donor with aplastic anemia. This CDR3 reads CAGTANTGELFF. The CDR3 nucleotides read TGTGCGGGGACGGCAAACACCGGGGAGCTGTTTTTT.